This T cell receptor (beta chain) was captured in a study of OX40 agonist ivuxolimab in advanced cancers. Study details: Dosing consisted of intravenous ivuxolimab at 0.01 to 10 mg/kg every 2 weeks. Patients undergoing dose escalation presented with hepatocellular carcinoma, melanoma, renal cell or head and neck cancer. Notes on the study in general: The antigen specificity of the peripheral T cells (those that were expanded) was not determined.

Repertoires were generated with immunoSEQ multiplex PCR, while TCRdb's copy carries only in-frame clones and drops some. Of tens of thousands of clones listed, 75% to 90% were seen once; the top ten hold 0.85% to 1%. V lost 2 bases, J lost 5 bases, and 7 bases lay in between. Germline values: CDR1 SGHDT, CDR2 YYEEEE. The CDR3 contains 12 residues. On this clone: No antigen is known for it.

The receptor was derived from an adult with an advanced solid tumor such as melanoma, head and neck, liver or kidney cancer. The chain combines TRBV5-6 with TRBJ2-5; no clear D. The source material was CD4+ or CD8+ T cells sorted from blood, sampled in a trial of the OX40 agonist ivuxolimab. DNA of the CDR3: TGTGCCAGCAGCTTAACGGATGAGACCCAGTACTTC. Amino acid sequence: CASSLTDETQYF.